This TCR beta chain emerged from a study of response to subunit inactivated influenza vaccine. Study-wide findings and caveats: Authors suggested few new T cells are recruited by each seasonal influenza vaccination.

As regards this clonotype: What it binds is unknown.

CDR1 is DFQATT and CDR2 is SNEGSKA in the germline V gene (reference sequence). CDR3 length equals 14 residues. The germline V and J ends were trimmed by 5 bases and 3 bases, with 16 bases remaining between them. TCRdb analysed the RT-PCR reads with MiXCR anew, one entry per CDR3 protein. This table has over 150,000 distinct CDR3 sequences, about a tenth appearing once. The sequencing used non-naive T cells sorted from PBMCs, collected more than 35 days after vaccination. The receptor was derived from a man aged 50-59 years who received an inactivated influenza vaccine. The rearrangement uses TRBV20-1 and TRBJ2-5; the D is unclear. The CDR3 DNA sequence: TGCAGTGCTCCTCCGGCGGCAGTTGAAGAGACCCAGTACTTC. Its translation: CSAPPAAVEETQYF.